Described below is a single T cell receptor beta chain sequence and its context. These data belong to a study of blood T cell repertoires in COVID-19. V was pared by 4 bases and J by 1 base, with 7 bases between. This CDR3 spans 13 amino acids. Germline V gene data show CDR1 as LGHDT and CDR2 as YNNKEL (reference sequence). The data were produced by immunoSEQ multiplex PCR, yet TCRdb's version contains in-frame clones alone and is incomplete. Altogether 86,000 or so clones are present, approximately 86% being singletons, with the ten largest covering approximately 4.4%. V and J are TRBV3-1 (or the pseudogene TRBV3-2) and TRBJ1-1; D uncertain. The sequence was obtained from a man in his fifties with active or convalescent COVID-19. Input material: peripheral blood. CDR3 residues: CASSRAENTEAFF. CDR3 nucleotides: TGTGCCAGCAGCCGGGCTGAGAACACTGAAGCTTTCTTT.